The clone carrying this T cell receptor beta chain occurred a few times. Everyone who took part was roughly 18 to 89 years old, and they came from roughly 25 US areas. Per the authors' pipeline: Nucleated cell counts were estimated from reference gene primer amplification. Libraries were prepared by immunoSEQ multiplex PCR; TCRdb keeps only in-frame clonotypes and omits some of them. Clone size and V and J calls were adopted from that table, with D and trimming inferred from the DNA. The table includes 450,000 to 500,000 clones, around 90% detected once. The source of the sample is a study of blood T cell repertoires in COVID-19. Study context: Samples taken during acute and convalescent COVID-19 were collected in the United States, Italy and Spain. The cDNA or gDNA used as material had been derived from T cells, B-cell-depleted T cells, or PBMCs.

Trimming took off 1 base at V and 4 bases at J, with 20 bases between the two ends. Germline V gives CDR1 SGHKS, CDR2 YYEKEE (reference sequence). The CDR3 contains 17 residues. J is TRBJ1-1 and V is TRBV5-5, with a possible D match to TRBD1 (6 bases). Source material: PBMCs or T cells enriched from blood (not recorded which). The receptor's source is a woman younger than 30 who had recovered from COVID-19. CDR3 in amino acids: CASSLRPQGKRVTEAFF. CDR3 sequence (DNA): TGTGCCAGCAGCTTGAGGCCTCAGGGGAAAAGGGTCACTGAAGCTTTCTTT.